Presented here are 3 T cell receptor beta chains from one specimen sequenced in a study of T cell responses to AZD1222 COVID-19 vaccine. Using immunoSEQ multiplex PCR, the repertoire was profiled, and TCRdb retains in-frame clones only, with some absent. Of approximately 150,000 clones listed, 92% are singletons. The material was peripheral blood, obtained 28 days after the second AZD1222 dose. These receptor sequences come from an adult who received the AZD1222 COVID-19 vaccine.

This chain connects TRBV30 to TRBJ1-5, with D possibly being TRBD1 (5 bases). Deletions cut 7 bases from V and 6 bases from J, with 16 bases between. This CDR3 has 13 residues. Germline V CDR1 and CDR2: GTSNPN, SVGIG (reference sequence). In nucleotides, the CDR3 is TGTGCCTTCACCCGGGACGTCGGTCAGCCCCAGCATTTT. It codes for CAFTRDVGQPQHF.

Concerning this clone itself: The DNA is left out, because the CDR3 cannot be placed on it with certainty; the CDR3 is given as TCRdb lists it. The rearrangement links TRBV21-1 to TRBJ2-7; TRBD1, the table's D call, was not compared with the DNA. TRBV21-1 is termed a pseudogene. The length of the CDR3 is 16 amino acids, counting both ends. CDR3 region: CASSVVGTGISYEQYF.

This clone has just one count. The rearrangement uses TRBV19 and TRBJ2-2; D is unresolved. The CDR3 runs to 13 residues. Germline V CDR1 and CDR2: LNHDA, SQIVND (reference sequence). The ends were cut back, 6 bases at V and 2 bases at J, with 7 bases in the middle. The CDR3: CASRDDNTGELFF. The CDR3 nucleotides read TGTGCCAGTAGGGACGACAACACCGGGGAGCTGTTTTTT.